The text below deals with one T cell receptor beta chain. The antigen remains undetermined. This CDR3 contains 14 residues. The V end was cut by 7 bases, the J end by 4 bases, with 14 bases between. The germline V gene encodes CDR1 MDHEN and CDR2 SYDVKM. The assay was immunoSEQ multiplex PCR, and TCRdb's table has in-frame clones only and misses some. The profile covers approximately 25,000 clones, with about 70% appearing a single time and approximately 3% taken by the ten largest. This record comes from a study of T cell clones after liver transplantation. Across the whole study: Post-transplant blood was tracked for graft-donor-reactive T cell clones identified in a pre-transplant mixed lymphocyte reaction. Study-wide points: A larger donor-reactive than third-party decline suggested partial antigen-specific deletion. In two subjects, few donor cells limited the measurable donor-reactive repertoire.

Here the sequenced sample was CD4+ T cells from blood, taken before liver transplant. The rearrangement links TRBV28 to TRBJ2-1; possibly TRBD1 or TRBD2 for D (5 bases each). The receptor was derived from a human donor who received a liver transplant. The CDR3 DNA reads TGTGCCAGCAAAGGGGAGCCTCTATACAATGAGCAGTTCTTC. Translation gives CASKGEPLYNEQFF.